The clone carrying this T cell receptor (beta chain) was picked up many times. Its antigen remains unknown. This specimen comes from a study of T-cell memory formation after mild COVID-19. In the study overall: Among the donors, TCR clusters were largely specific to each donor. Findings of the study overall: Memory from before infection featured some responding clones, which suggests cross-reactive memory joined.

V lost 1 base and J 6 bases, leaving 18 bases between the germline ends. This CDR3 has 17 residues. CDR1 and CDR2 from the germline V gene are ENHRY and SYGVKD. From the 5' RACE reads, TCRdb called clonotypes with MiXCR, one entry per CDR3 protein. Of about 350,000 distinct CDR3 sequences in the sample, roughly 15% were seen once. Sequenced input: PBMCs or a T cell subset sorted from them (not recorded which). The TCR comes from a man in his late teens or twenties who had mild COVID-19 (a few samples of this study predate the infection). Cell type and time point are not known. The chain is built from TRBV10-3 and TRBJ2-2; D is possibly TRBD1 or TRBD2 (6 bases each). CDR3 sequence: CAISEWTTGTGPGELFF. DNA for the CDR3: TGTGCCATCAGTGAGTGGACTACAGGGACGGGACCCGGGGAGCTGTTTTTT.